This T cell receptor beta chain was recorded in a study of cytomegalovirus exposure and HLA in healthy donors. Study-wide findings and caveats: A few CMV-associated chains were confirmed in vitro to be specific for CMV antigens. Overall, under 200 TCR beta chains were annotated as cytomegalovirus-associated. Being indistinguishable, some V segments were excluded, TRBV6-2 and TRBV6-3 among them. As a later analysis showed, several of the most significant clusters appeared to be linked to common viral pathogens.

Germline CDR1 SGHAT, CDR2 FQNNGV. This CDR3 spans 13 amino acids. V lost 4 bases and J lost 13, with 17 bases in between. In regard to this clone: Its antigen is currently unknown.

The PCR used 60 Vbeta and 13 Jbeta primers. TCRdb's copy holds only in-frame clones and misses some; the assay was immunoSEQ multiplex PCR. Counted here are fewer than 200,000 clones, 77% occurring once; the ten biggest clones make up roughly 2.8%. The rearrangement joins TRBV11-2 to TRBJ2-4; D gene ambiguous. The sequencing input was PBMCs. The source of this sequence is a woman between 40 and 55 years old in good health and CMV-seropositive. In DNA, the CDR3 is TGTGCCAGCAGCTCCCGACTTTCCGGGTCCCAGTACTTC. Residues: CASSSRLSGSQYF.